A single sample is the source of the 8 T cell receptor beta chains below, sequenced in a study of tumor and adjacent non-tumor tissue in lung cancer. The library came from three nested PCR rounds adapted from ARM-PCR protocols. TCRdb ran MiXCR on the multiplex PCR reads and lists one entry per CDR3 protein. The sample consists of 44,000 or so distinct CDR3 sequences, 60% to 70% of them appearing once. This sample's RNA came from whole unsorted tissue. The normal lung tissue was taken more than 3 cm from the tumor edge. Sequencing input: distant non-tumor lung tissue. All receptors derive from a woman aged 40 to 50 with non-small cell lung cancer.

In its sample, this clonotype was seen many times. J is TRBJ2-7 and V is TRBV6-1, with no clear D. The germline V gene has CDR1 MNHNS and CDR2 SASEGT. The CDR3 has 17 amino acids. Trimming left V 7 bases short and J 0 bases short, with 22 bases between. Written as DNA, the CDR3 is TGTGCCAGCAAGAAAAACTGGGCCCTCGCCAGCTCCTACGAGCAGTACTTC. Amino acids: CASKKNWALASSYEQYF.

A word on this clonotype: Germline is not matched at one junction end, which may reflect a read error. V usage is TRBV6-5 and J usage is TRBJ2-2; D is tentatively TRBD1 or TRBD2 (6 bases each). This CDR3 is 15 amino acids long. Germline V lookup: CDR1 MNHEY, CDR2 SVGAGI. The CDR3 reads CASSLTIGGSGELFF. For the CDR3, the DNA is TGTGCAAGCAGTCTAACGATAGGGGGGTCGGGGGAGCTGTTTTTT.

This clonotype was seen ten or more times. The gene calls are TRBV28 and TRBJ2-5, with D perhaps TRBD1 or TRBD2 (6 bases each). The CDR3 covers 15 residues. CDR1 is MDHEN and CDR2 is SYDVKM in the germline V gene. With 4 bases removed from V and 5 bases from J, the gap between germline ends came to 17 bases. The CDR3 spells CASSSITRGAETQYF. In DNA, the CDR3 is TGTGCCAGCAGTTCCATCACTAGGGGGGCGGAGACCCAGTACTTC.

About this clonotype itself: Lacking the conserved final phenylalanine or tryptophan, this CDR3 likely reflects a read error. V gene TRBV10-2 combines with J gene TRBJ2-7; a weak D match, TRBD1 (6 bases). CDR3 length: 15 amino acids. Trimming removed 6 bases at V and 2 bases at J, with 17 bases between. Looked up from germline, CDR1 is WSHSY and CDR2 is SAAADI. CDR3 bases: TGCGCCAGCAGGACCGGACAGTGGGGGACCTACGAGCAGTACCTC. Translating gives CASRTGQWGTYEQYL.

The chain couples TRBV11-2 to TRBJ2-7, with TRBD1 identical over 8 bases. The germline V gene has CDR1 SGHAT and CDR2 FQNNGV. This CDR3 region has 15 residues. V lost 4 bases and J lost 2; bases outside the gene matches: 7. The CDR3 loop is CASSSGTGRTYEQYF. The CDR3 region has the DNA TGTGCCAGCAGCTCAGGGACAGGTAGAACCTACGAGCAGTACTTC.

This clonotype has ten or more counts. The chain links TRBV28 to TRBJ2-7; D unclear. Germline CDR1 MDHEN, CDR2 SYDVKM. The CDR3 has 11 residues. Trimming left V 6 bases short and J 4 bases short, with 7 bases between. The CDR3 DNA follows: TGTGCCAGCAGCCATACATACGAGCAGTACTTC. Amino acids: CASSHTYEQYF.

At least ten counts were recorded for this clonotype. The chain has TRBV10-2 and TRBJ1-5; D is uncertain. V gave up 3 bases and J gave up 1 base, with 4 bases separating them. This CDR3 region has 13 residues. Germline CDR1 WSHSY, CDR2 SAAADI. This CDR3 reads CASSDRSNQPQHF. The DNA for the CDR3 is TGCGCCAGCAGTGATCGCAGCAATCAGCCCCAGCATTTT.

Remarks on this clonotype: Since a much larger clone is just one base distant, this may be a read error. This CDR3 is missing its conserved last phenylalanine or tryptophan, likely due to a read error. The gene calls are TRBV30 and TRBJ2-5, with TRBD1 matching 7 bases. CDR1 and CDR2 from the germline V gene are GTSNPN and SVGIG (reference sequence). The CDR3 runs 15 residues. V lost 0 bases, J lost 5 bases, and 9 bases stayed unmatched. The CDR3 bases are TGTGCCTGGAGTGTACGTGACAGGGAATGGGAGACCCAGTACCTC. Translation: CAWSVRDREWETQYL.